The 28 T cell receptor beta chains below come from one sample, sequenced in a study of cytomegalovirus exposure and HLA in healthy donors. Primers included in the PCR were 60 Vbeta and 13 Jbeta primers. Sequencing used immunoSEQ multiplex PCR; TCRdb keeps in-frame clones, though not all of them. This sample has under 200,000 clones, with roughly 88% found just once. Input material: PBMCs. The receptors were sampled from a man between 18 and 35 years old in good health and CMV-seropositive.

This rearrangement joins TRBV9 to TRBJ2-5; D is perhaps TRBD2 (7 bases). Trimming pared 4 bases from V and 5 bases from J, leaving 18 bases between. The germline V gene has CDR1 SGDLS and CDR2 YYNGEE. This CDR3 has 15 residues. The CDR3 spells CASSPVGGGGETQYF. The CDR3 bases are TGTGCCAGCAGCCCTGTGGGGGGCGGGGGTGAGACCCAGTACTTC. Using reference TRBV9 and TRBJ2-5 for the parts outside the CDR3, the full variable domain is DSGVTQTPKHLITATGQRVTLRCSPRSGDLSVYWYQQSLDQGLQFLIQYYNGEERAKGNILERFSAQQFPDLHSELNLSSLELGDSALYFCASSPVGGGGETQYFGPGTRLLVL.

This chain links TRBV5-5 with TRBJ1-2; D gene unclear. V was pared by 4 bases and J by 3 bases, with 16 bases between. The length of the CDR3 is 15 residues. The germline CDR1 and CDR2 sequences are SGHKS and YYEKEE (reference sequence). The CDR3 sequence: CASSPYAGRDYGYTF. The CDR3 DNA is TGTGCCAGCAGCCCGTATGCGGGGAGGGACTATGGCTACACCTTC.

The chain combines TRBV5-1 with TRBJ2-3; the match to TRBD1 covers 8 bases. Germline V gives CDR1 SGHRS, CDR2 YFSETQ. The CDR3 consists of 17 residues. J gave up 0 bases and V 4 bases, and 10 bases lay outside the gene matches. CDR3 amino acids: CASSPQWTGSSTDTQYF. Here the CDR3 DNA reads TGCGCCAGCAGCCCGCAGTGGACAGGGTCTAGCACAGATACGCAGTATTTT.

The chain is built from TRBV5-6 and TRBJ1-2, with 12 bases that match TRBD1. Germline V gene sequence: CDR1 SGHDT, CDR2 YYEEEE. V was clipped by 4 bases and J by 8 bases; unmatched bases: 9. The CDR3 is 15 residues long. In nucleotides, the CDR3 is TGTGCCAGCAGCCCTTGGGGACAGGGGGCAGAGGGCTACACCTTC. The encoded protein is CASSPWGQGAEGYTF. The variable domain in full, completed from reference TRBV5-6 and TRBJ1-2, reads DAGVTQSPTHLIKTRGQQVTLRCSPKSGHDTVSWYQQALGQGPQFIFQYYEEEERQRGNFPDRFSGHQFPNYSSELNVNALLLGDSALYLCASSPWGQGAEGYTFGSGTRLTVV.

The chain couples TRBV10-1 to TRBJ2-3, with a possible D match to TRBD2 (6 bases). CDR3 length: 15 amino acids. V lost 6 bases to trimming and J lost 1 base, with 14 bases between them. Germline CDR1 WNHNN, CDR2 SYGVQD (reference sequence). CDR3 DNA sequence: TGCGCCAGCAGCGAAAACGGGGGAGGCACAGATACGCAGTATTTT. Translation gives CASSENGGGTDTQYF.

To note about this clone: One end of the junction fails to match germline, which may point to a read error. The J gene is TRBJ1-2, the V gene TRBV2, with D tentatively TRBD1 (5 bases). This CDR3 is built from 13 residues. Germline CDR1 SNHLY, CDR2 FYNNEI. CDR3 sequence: CASKSGRGDGYTF. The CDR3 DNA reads TGTGCAAGCAAGTCAGGGAGGGGCGATGGCTACACCTTC. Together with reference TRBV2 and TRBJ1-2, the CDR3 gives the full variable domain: EPEVTQTPSHQVTQMGQEVILRCVPISNHLYFYWYRQILGQKVEFLVSFYNNEISEKSEIFDDQFSVERPDGSNFTLKIRSTKLEDSAMYFCASKSGRGDGYTFGSGTRLTVV.

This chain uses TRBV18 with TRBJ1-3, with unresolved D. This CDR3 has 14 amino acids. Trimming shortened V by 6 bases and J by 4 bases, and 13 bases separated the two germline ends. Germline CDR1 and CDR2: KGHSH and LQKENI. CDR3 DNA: TGTGCCAGCTCCACTTACGGCGGGGGAAACACCATATATTTT. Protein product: CASSTYGGGNTIYF.

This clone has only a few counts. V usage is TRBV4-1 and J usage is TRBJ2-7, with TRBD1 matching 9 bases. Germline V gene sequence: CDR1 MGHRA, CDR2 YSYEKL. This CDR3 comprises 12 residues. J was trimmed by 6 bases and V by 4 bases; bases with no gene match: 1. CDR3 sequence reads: CASSPQGAEQYF. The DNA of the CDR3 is TGCGCCAGCAGCCCACAGGGGGCCGAGCAGTACTTC.

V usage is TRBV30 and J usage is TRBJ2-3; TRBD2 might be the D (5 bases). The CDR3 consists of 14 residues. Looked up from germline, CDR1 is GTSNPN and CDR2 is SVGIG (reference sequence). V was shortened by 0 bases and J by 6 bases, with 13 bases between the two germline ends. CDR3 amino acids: CAWSVTRGMDTQYF. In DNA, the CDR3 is TGTGCCTGGAGTGTTACTCGGGGAATGGATACGCAGTATTTT.

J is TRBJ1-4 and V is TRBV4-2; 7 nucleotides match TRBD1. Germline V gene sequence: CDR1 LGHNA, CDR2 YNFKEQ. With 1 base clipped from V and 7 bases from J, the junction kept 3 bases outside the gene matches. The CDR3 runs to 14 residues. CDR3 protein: CASSQVRGTEKLFF. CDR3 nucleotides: TGTGCCAGCAGCCAAGTCAGGGGGACTGAAAAACTGTTTTTT.

This CDR3 is CASSPRTGGVGANVLTF. The CDR3 nucleotides read TGTGCCAGCAGCCCGAGGACAGGGGGAGTTGGGGCCAACGTCCTGACTTTC. This chain links TRBV5-6 with TRBJ2-6; 10 bases agree with TRBD1. The germline gives CDR1 SGHDT, CDR2 YYEEEE. V was clipped by 4 bases and J by 3 bases; unmatched bases: 7. This CDR3 contains 17 residues.

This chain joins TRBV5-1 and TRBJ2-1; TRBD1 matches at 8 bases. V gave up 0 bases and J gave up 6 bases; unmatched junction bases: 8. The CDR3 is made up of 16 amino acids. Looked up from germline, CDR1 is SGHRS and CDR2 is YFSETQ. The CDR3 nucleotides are TGCGCCAGCAGCTTGGGGACTCCACAGGGGGGCAATGAGCAGTTCTTC. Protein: CASSLGTPQGGNEQFF.

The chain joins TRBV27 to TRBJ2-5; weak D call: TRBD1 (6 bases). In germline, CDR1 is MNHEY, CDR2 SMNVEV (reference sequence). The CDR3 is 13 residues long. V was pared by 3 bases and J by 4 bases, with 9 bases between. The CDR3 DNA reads TGTGCCAGCAGTTTTCGCAGGGGAGAGACCCAGTACTTC. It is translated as CASSFRRGETQYF.

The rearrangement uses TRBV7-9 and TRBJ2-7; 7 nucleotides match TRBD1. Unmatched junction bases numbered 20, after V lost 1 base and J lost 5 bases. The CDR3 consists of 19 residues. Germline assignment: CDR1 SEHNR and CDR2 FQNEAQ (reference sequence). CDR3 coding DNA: TGTGCCAGCAGCTTAGGGTCAGGGGGTAGGGGGTTTATATTCAACGAGCAGTACTTC. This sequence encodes CASSLGSGGRGFIFNEQYF. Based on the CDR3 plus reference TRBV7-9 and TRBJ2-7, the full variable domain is DTGVSQNPRHKITKRGQNVTFRCDPISEHNRLYWYRQTLGQGPEFLTYFQNEAQLEKSRLLSDRFSAERPKGSFSTLEIQRTEQGDSAMYLCASSLGSGGRGFIFNEQYFGPGTRLTVT.

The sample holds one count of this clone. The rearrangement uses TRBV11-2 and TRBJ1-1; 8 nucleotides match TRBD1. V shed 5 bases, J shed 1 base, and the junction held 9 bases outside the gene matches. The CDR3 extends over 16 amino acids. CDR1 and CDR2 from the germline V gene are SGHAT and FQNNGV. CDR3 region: CASSPDRGRGNTEAFF. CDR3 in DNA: TGTGCCAGCAGCCCCGACAGGGGAAGGGGGAACACTGAAGCTTTCTTT. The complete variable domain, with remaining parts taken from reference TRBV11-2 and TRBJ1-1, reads EAGVAQSPRYKIIEKRQSVAFWCNPISGHATLYWYQQILGQGPKLLIQFQNNGVVDDSQLPKDRFSAERLKGVDSTLKIQPAKLEDSAVYLCASSPDRGRGNTEAFFGQGTRLTVV.

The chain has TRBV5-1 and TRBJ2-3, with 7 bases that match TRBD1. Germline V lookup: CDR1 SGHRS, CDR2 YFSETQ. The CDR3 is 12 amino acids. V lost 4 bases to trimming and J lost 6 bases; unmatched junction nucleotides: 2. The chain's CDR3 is CASSTTGDTQYF. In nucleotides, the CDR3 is TGCGCCAGCAGCACGACAGGGGATACGCAGTATTTT. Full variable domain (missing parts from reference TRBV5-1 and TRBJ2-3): KAGVTQTPRYLIKTRGQQVTLSCSPISGHRSVSWYQQTPGQGLQFLFEYFSETQRNKGNFPGRFSGRQFSNSRSEMNVSTLELGDSALYLCASSTTGDTQYFGPGTRLTVL.

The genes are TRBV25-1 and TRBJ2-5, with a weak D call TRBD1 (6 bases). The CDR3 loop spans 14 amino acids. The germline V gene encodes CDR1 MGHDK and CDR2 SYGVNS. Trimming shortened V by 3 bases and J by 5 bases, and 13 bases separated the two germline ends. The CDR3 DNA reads TGTGCCAGCAGTGACCGACAGGTTAGGGAGACCCAGTACTTC. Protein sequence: CASSDRQVRETQYF.

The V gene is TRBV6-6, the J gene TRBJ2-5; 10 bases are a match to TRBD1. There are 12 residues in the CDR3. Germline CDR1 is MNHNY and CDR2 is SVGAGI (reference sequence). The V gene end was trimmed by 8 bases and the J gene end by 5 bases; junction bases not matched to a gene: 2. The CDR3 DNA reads TGTGCCAGCTTGGGACAGGGGGAGACCCAGTACTTC. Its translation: CASLGQGETQYF.

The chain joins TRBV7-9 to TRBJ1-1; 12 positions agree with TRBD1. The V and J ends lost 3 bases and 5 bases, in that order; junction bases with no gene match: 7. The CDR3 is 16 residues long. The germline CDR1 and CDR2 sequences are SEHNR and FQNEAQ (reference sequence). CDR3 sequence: CASSLGTGGGGTEAFF. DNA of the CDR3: TGTGCCAGCAGCTTGGGGACAGGGGGCGGTGGGACTGAAGCTTTCTTT.

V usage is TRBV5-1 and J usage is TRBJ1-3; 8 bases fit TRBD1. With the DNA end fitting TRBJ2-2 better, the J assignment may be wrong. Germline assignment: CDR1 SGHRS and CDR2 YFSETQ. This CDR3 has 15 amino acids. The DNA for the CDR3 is TGCGCCAGCACCTCCGGGACAGGGAACACCGGGGAGCTGTTTTTT. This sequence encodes CASTSGTGNTGELFF.

This CDR3 reads CASSDRRQGASYEQYF. In nucleotides, the CDR3 is TGTGCCAGCAGTGATAGAAGACAGGGGGCGTCTTACGAGCAGTACTTC. V is TRBV6-1 and J is TRBJ2-7; 10 bases align to TRBD1. The V gene end was trimmed by 3 bases and the J gene end by 4 bases; junction bases not matched to a gene: 9. Germline V gene sequence: CDR1 MNHNS, CDR2 SASEGT. The CDR3 covers 16 residues.

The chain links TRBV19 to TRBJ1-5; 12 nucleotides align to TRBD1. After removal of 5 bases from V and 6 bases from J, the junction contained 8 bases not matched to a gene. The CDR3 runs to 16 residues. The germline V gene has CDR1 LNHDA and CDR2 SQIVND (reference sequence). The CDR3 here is CASSAPGQGAGQPQHF. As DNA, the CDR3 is TGTGCCAGTAGTGCTCCGGGACAGGGGGCAGGTCAGCCCCAGCATTTT. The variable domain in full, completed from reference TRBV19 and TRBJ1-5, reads DGGITQSPKYLFRKEGQNVTLSCEQNLNHDAMYWYRQDPGQGLRLIYYSQIVNDFQKGDIAEGYSVSREKKESFPLTVTSAQKNPTAFYLCASSAPGQGAGQPQHFGDGTRLSIL.

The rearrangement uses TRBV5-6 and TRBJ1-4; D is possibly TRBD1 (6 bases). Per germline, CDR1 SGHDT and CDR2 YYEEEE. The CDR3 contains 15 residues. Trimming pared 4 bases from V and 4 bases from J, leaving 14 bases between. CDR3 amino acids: CASSARQVFNEKLFF. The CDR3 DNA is TGTGCCAGCAGCGCCCGACAGGTTTTTAATGAAAAACTGTTTTTT.

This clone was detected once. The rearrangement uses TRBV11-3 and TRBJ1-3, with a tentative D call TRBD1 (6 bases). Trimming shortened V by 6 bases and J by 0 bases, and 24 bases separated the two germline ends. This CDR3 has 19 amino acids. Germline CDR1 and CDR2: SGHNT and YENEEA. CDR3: CASSPGELPPPSSGNTIYF. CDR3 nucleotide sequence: TGTGCCAGCAGTCCAGGGGAGTTACCACCGCCGAGCTCTGGAAACACCATATATTTT.

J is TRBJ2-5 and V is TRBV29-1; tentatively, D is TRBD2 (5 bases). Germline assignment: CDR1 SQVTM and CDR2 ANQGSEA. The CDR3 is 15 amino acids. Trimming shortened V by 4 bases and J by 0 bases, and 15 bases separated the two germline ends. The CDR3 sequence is CSVVVLEGNQETQYF. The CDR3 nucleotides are TGCAGCGTTGTGGTTTTAGAGGGAAACCAAGAGACCCAGTACTTC.

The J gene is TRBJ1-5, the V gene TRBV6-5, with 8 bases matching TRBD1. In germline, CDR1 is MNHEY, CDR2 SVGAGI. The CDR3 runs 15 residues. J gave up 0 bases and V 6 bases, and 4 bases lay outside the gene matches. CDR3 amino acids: CASRDRGNSNQPQHF. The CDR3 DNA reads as TGTGCCAGCAGAGACAGGGGCAATAGCAATCAGCCCCAGCATTTT.

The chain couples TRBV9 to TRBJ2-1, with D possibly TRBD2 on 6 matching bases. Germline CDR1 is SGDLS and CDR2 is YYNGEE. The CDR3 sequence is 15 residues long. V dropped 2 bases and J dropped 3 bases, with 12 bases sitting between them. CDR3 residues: CASSVGTSNYNEQFF. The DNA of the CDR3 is TGTGCCAGCAGCGTCGGGACTTCTAACTACAATGAGCAGTTCTTC.

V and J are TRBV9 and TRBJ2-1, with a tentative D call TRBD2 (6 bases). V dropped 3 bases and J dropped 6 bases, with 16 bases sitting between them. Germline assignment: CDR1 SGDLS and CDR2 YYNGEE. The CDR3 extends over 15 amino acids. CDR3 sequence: CASSEVAGSGNEQFF. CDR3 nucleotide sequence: TGTGCCAGCAGCGAAGTGGCGGGGTCGGGCAATGAGCAGTTCTTC. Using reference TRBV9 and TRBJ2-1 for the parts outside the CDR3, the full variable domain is DSGVTQTPKHLITATGQRVTLRCSPRSGDLSVYWYQQSLDQGLQFLIQYYNGEERAKGNILERFSAQQFPDLHSELNLSSLELGDSALYFCASSEVAGSGNEQFFGPGTRLTVL.